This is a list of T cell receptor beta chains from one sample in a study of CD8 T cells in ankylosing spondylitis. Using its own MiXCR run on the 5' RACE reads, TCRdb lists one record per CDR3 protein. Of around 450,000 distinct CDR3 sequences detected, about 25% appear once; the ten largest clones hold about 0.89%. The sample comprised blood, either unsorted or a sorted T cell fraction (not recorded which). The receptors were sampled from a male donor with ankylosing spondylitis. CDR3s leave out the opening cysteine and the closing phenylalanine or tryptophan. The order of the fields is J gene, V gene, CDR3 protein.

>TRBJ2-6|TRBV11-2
ASSPLSGANVLT
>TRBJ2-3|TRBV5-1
ASSPPLARRTDTQY
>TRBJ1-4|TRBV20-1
SAGTTNEKLF
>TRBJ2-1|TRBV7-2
ASSLAGGLGDEQF
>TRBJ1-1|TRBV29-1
SADRPAEAF
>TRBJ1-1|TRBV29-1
AIRRGGNTEAF
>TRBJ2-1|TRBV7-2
ASSLIAGDNEQF
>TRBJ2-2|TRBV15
ATSRDEASVGGELF
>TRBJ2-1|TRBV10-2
ASSDPGLAAYNEQF
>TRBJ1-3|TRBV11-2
ASSARTGIYGNTIY
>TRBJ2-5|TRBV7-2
ASSLVGGLTPKETQY
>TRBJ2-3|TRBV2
ASSEPSDTQY
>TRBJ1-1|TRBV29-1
SVGRLLNTEAF
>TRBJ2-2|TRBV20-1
SAQGGLNTGELF